Detailed here is one T cell receptor (beta chain). The antigen is undetermined. The data originate from a study of OX40 agonist ivuxolimab in advanced cancers. Autoimmune disease history or systemic immunosuppression barred patients. CDR3 length: 12 amino acids. Germline V gives CDR1 SQVTM, CDR2 ANQGSEA. The ends lost 8 bases at V and 3 bases at J; junction bases unmatched: 6. Notes on the study in general: The study did not work out the antigen specificity of the expanded peripheral T cells.

TCRdb's copy holds only in-frame clones and misses some; the assay was immunoSEQ multiplex PCR. Of 30,000 to 50,000 clones in the sample, around nine tenths are singletons; the top ten hold around 0.56%. The specimen comprised CD4+ or CD8+ T cells sorted from blood, sampled in a trial of the OX40 agonist ivuxolimab. The source is an adult with an advanced solid tumor such as melanoma, head and neck, liver or kidney cancer. This chain joins TRBV29-1 and TRBJ1-1; 7 bases line up with TRBD1. CDR3 coding DNA: TGCAGCACCCGAACAGGGGACACTGAAGCTTTCTTT. Protein: CSTRTGDTEAFF.